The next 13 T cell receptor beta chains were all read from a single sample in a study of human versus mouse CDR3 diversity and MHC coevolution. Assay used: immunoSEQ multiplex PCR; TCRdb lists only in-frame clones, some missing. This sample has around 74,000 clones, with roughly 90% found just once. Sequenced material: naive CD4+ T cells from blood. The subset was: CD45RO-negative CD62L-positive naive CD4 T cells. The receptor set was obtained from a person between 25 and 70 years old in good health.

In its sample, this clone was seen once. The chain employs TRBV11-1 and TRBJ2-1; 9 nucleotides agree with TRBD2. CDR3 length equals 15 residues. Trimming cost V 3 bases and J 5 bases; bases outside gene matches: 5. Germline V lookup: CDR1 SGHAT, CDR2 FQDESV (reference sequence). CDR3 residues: CASSFFLAGNNEQFF. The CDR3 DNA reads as TGTGCCAGCAGCTTTTTTCTAGCGGGGAACAATGAGCAGTTCTTC.

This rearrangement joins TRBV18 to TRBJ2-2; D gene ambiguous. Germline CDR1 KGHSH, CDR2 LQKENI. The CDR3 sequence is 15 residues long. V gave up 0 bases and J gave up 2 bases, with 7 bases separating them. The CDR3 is CASSPPPPNTGELFF. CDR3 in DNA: TGTGCCAGCTCACCACCTCCCCCAAACACCGGGGAGCTGTTTTTT. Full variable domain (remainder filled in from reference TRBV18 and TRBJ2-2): NAGVMQNPRHLVRRRGQEARLRCSPMKGHSHVYWYRQLPEEGLKFMVYLQKENIIDESGMPKERFSAEFPKEGPSILRIQQVVRGDSAAYFCASSPPPPNTGELFFGEGSRLTVL.

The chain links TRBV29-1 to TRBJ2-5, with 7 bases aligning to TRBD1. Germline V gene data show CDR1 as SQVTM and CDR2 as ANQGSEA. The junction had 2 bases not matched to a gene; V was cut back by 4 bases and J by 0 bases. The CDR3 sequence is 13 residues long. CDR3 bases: TGCAGCGTTGGGGGACAGTACCAAGAGACCCAGTACTTC. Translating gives CSVGGQYQETQYF.

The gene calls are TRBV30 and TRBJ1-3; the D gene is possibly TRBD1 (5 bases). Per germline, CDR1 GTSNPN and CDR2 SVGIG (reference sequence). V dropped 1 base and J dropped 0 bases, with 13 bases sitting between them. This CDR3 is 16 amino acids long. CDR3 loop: CAWSALDSYSGNTIYF. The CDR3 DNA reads TGTGCCTGGAGTGCCCTCGACAGCTACTCTGGAAACACCATATATTTT.

The CDR3, as DNA: TGTGCCAGCATGTGGCGGGAGACCCAGTACTTC. This gives the protein CASMWRETQYF. This chain uses TRBV2 with TRBJ2-5, with D uncertain. Germline V gene data show CDR1 as SNHLY and CDR2 as FYNNEI. The CDR3 length is 11 residues. V was trimmed by 7 bases and J by 5 bases, leaving 8 bases between them.

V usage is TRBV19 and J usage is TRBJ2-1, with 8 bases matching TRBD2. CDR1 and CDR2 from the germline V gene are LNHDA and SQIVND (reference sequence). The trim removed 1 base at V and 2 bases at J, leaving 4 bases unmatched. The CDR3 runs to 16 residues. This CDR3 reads CASSIVMGLAYNEQFF. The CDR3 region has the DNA TGTGCCAGTAGTATAGTGATGGGACTAGCCTACAATGAGCAGTTCTTC.

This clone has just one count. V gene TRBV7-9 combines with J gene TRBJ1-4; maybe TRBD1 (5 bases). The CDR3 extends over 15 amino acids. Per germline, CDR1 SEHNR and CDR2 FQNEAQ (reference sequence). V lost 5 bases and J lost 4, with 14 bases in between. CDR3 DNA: TGTGCCAGCAGCCGCAGGGTAGCTGGTAATGAAAAACTGTTTTTT. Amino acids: CASSRRVAGNEKLFF.

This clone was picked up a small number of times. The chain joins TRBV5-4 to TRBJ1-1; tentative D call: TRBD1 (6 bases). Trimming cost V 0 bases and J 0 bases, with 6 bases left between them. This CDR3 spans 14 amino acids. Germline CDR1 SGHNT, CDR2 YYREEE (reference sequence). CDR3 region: CASSLDRVNTEAFF. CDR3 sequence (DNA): TGTGCCAGCAGCTTGGACAGGGTGAACACTGAAGCTTTCTTT.

DNA of the CDR3: TGTGCCAGCAGCAAAGGTGGGGCGGACATGACGTCGGGAAACACCATATATTTT. Translation: CASSKGGADMTSGNTIYF. The genes are TRBV21-1 and TRBJ1-3; TRBD1, the table's D call, lacks a check against the DNA. TRBV21-1 is deemed a pseudogene. CDR3 size: 18 residues.

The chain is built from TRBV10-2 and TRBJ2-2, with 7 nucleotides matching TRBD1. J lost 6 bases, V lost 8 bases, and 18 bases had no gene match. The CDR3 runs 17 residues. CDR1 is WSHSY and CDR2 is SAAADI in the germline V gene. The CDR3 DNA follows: TGCGCCAGCGGCCGGTCCAGGGGGAATGTAGGGGCCGGGGAGCTGTTTTTT. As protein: CASGRSRGNVGAGELFF.

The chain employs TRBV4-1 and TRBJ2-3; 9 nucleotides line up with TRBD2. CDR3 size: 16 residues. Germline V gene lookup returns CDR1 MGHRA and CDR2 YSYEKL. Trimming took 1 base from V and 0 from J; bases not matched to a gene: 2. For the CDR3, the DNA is TGCGCCAGCAGCCAAGGGCGGGGGGGGAGCACAGATACGCAGTATTTT. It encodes CASSQGRGGSTDTQYF.

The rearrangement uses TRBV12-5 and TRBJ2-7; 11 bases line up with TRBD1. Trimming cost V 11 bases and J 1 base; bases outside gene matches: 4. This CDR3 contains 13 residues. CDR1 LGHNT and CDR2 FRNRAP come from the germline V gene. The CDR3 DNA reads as TGTGCTGGGGACAGGGGGTCATCCTACGAGCAGTACTTC. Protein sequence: CAGDRGSSYEQYF.

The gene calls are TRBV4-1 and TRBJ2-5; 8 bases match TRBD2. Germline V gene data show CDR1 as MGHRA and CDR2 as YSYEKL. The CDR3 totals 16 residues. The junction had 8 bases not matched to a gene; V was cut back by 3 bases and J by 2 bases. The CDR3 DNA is TGCGCCAGCAGCCATGTGACTAGCGTGGGGCAAGAGACCCAGTACTTC. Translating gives CASSHVTSVGQETQYF.